These 7 T cell receptor beta chains originate from one sample sequenced in a study of PD-1 blockade in classical Hodgkin lymphoma (TCRdb year 2020). According to the study, the label for this sample's time point signals: newly diagnosed, previously untreated cHL patient sample. To prepare the library, the immunoSEQ multiplex PCR assay was applied. TCRdb's version of the immuneACCESS table is confined to in-frame rearrangements and falls short of the full clone set. An unresolved V gene accounts for under half of the shortfall where checked; the remainder is of unknown origin. This sample comprises 30,000 to 35,000 clones, 85% to 95% of them detected only once. The top ten constitute about 2.3% of the sample. Sample: peripheral blood mononuclear cells (PBMCs). The source of these receptors is a human donor with classical Hodgkin lymphoma.

The rearrangement joins TRBV29-1 to TRBJ2-3; D remains unclear. Germline assignment: CDR1 SQVTM and CDR2 ANQGSEA. The CDR3 loop spans 12 amino acids. The V end was cut by 2 bases, the J end by 3 bases, with 6 bases between. The CDR3 sequence: CSVEFGTDTQYF. As DNA, the CDR3 is TGCAGCGTTGAATTTGGGACAGATACGCAGTATTTT.

A few counts support this clone. This sequence joins TRBV6-5 and TRBJ1-2; TRBD1 matches at 7 bases. The V segment lost 6 bases and the J segment 11 bases; nucleotides outside the gene matches: 6. Germline loops: CDR1 MNHEY, CDR2 SVGAGI. The CDR3 consists of 11 residues. The CDR3 spells CASSSGTVYTF. For the CDR3, the DNA is TGTGCCAGCAGCTCCGGGACAGTTTACACCTTC.

The V and J genes are TRBV5-6 and TRBJ2-3; 11 bases fit TRBD2. The CDR3 is 16 residues long. V lost 4 bases to trimming and J lost 6 bases; unmatched junction nucleotides: 10. CDR1 and CDR2 (germline): SGHDT, YYEEEE. Here the CDR3 DNA reads TGTGCCAGCAGCAGCATAGCGGGGGGGCCGGGGGATACGCAGTATTTT. It specifies CASSSIAGGPGDTQYF.

The chain couples TRBV19 to TRBJ2-2; D uncertain. The CDR3 totals 15 residues. With 1 base removed from V and 2 bases from J, the gap between germline ends came to 8 bases. Germline CDR1 is LNHDA and CDR2 is SQIVND (reference sequence). The CDR3 here is CASSIVGVNTGELFF. CDR3 DNA sequence: TGTGCCAGTAGTATAGTTGGGGTAAACACCGGGGAGCTGTTTTTT.

CDR3 DNA sequence: TGCGCCAGCAGCTCGACTAGCGGGAGGGGTTATACGCAGTATTTT. Translation: CASSSTSGRGYTQYF. The chain employs TRBV5-1 and TRBJ2-3, with TRBD2 matching over 14 bases. Germline CDR1 is SGHRS and CDR2 is YFSETQ. After removal of 3 bases from V and 7 bases from J, the junction contained 4 bases not matched to a gene. The length of the CDR3 is 15 residues.

The chain carries TRBV18 and TRBJ2-2, with 7 bases aligning to TRBD2. The germline V gene has CDR1 KGHSH and CDR2 LQKENI. The CDR3 extends over 16 amino acids. The V gene end was trimmed by 3 bases and the J gene end by 7 bases; junction bases not matched to a gene: 11. The CDR3 DNA follows: TGTGCCAGCTCACCTGATCAAGCGGGATGGGTCGGGGAGCTGTTTTTT. Translating it yields CASSPDQAGWVGELFF. Variable domain in full (rest from reference TRBV18 and TRBJ2-2): NAGVMQNPRHLVRRRGQEARLRCSPMKGHSHVYWYRQLPEEGLKFMVYLQKENIIDESGMPKERFSAEFPKEGPSILRIQQVVRGDSAAYFCASSPDQAGWVGELFFGEGSRLTVL.

The chain combines TRBV6-4 with TRBJ1-2, with D unresolved. Germline V lookup: CDR1 MRHNA, CDR2 SNTAGT. There are 14 residues in the CDR3. Trimming pared 0 bases from V and 7 bases from J, leaving 12 bases between. CDR3 nucleotide sequence: TGTGCCAGCAGTGACTCTGGAGGCCGGAGTGGCTACACCTTC. Protein sequence: CASSDSGGRSGYTF.